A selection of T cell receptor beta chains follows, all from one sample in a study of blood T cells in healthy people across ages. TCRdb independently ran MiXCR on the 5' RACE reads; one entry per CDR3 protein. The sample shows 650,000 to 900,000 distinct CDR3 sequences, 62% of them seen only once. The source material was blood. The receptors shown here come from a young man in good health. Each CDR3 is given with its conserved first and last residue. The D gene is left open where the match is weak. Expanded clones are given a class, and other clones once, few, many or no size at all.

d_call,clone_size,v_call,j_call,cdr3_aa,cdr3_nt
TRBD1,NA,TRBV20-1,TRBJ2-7,CSARGTPGQGYEQYF,TGCAGTGCTAGAGGGACTCCTGGACAGGGGTACGAGCAGTACTTC
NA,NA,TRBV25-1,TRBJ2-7,CASSGGGWDEQYF,TGTGCCAGCAGTGGAGGGGGGTGGGACGAGCAGTACTTC
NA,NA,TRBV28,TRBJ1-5,CASSIGTPSNQPQHF,TGTGCCAGCAGCATTGGGACGCCTAGCAATCAGCCCCAGCATTTT
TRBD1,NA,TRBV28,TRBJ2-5,CASSLVQGLRYQETQYF,TGTGCCAGCAGTTTAGTACAGGGGCTAAGGTACCAAGAGACCCAGTACTTC
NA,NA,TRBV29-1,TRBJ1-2,CSVDLTGSNYYGYTF,TGCAGCGTTGACTTGACAGGATCTAACTACTATGGCTACACCTTC
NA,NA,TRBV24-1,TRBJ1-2,CATSDFSQNGYTF,TGTGCCACCAGTGATTTTTCGCAGAATGGCTACACCTTC
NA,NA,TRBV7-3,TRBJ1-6,CASSFSGFNSPLHF,TGTGCCAGCAGCTTCTCCGGATTTAATTCACCCCTCCACTTT
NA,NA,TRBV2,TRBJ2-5,CASSGGDSLTLQVAQYF,TGTGCCAGCAGTGGGGGGGACAGCCTGACCCTTCAAGTGGCCCAGTACTTC
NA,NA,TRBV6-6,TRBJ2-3,CAMASAPSTDTQYF,TGTGCCATGGCCTCAGCTCCTAGCACAGATACGCAGTATTTT
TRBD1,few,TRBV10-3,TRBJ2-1,CAISQGDRGGNEQFF,TGTGCCATCAGTCAGGGTGACAGGGGGGGCAATGAGCAGTTCTTC
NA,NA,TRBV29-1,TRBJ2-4,CSVEDRWGKDLAKNIQYF,TGCAGCGTTGAAGATCGATGGGGTAAAGACCTAGCCAAAAACATTCAGTACTTC
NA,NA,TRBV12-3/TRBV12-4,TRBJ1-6,CASSLARLAPLHF,TGTGCCAGCAGTTTAGCGCGTCTGGCGCCCCTCCACTTT
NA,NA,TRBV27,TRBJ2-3,CASSPRALYTDTQYF,TGTGCCAGCAGTCCCCGGGCCCTGTACACAGATACGCAGTATTTT
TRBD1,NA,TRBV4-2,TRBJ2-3,CASSQDGQVTDTQYF,TGTGCCAGCAGCCAAGATGGACAGGTCACAGATACGCAGTATTTT
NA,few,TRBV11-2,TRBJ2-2,CASSWNVPNTGELFF,TGTGCCAGCAGCTGGAACGTCCCGAACACCGGGGAGCTGTTTTTT
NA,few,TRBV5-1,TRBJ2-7,CASSSGTPLSEQYF,TGCGCCAGCAGCTCCGGGACACCCCTCAGCGAGCAGTACTTC
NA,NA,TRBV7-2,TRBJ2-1,CASSLGAEGEQFF,TGTGCCAGCAGCTTAGGGGCCGAGGGTGAGCAGTTCTTC
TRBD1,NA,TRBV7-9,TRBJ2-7,CASSHRDRHEQYF,TGTGCCAGCAGCCACCGGGACAGGCACGAGCAGTACTTC
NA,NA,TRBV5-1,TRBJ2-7,CASSLVGRSYGEQYF,TGCGCCAGCAGCTTGGTCGGCAGGAGCTACGGGGAGCAGTACTTC
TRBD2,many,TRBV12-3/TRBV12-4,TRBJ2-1,CASSPNRLALSEQFF,TGTGCCAGCAGTCCCAATCGACTAGCGCTCAGTGAGCAGTTCTTC
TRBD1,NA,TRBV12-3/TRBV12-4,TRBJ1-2,CASSAGGAWEGYTF,TGTGCCAGCAGCGCAGGGGGCGCCTGGGAGGGCTACACCTTC
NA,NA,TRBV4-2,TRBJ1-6,CASSQLGPSPLHF,TGTGCCAGCAGCCAATTAGGGCCTTCACCCCTCCACTTT
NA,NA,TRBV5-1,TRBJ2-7,CASSLGSDSSEQYF,TGCGCCAGCAGCTTGGGATCCGACTCCTCCGAGCAGTACTTC
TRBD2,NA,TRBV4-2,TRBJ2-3,CASSQEGLAGHPGTDTQYF,TGTGCCAGCAGCCAAGAGGGACTAGCGGGCCATCCAGGCACAGATACGCAGTATTTT
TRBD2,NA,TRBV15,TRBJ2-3,CATSRELAGGRQGTDAQYF,TGTGCCACCAGCAGAGAGCTAGCGGGGGGCAGACAGGGTACAGATGCGCAGTATTTT